Listed below are T cell receptor beta chains from one sample, sequenced in a study of breast tumors, draining lymph nodes, adjacent tissues. MiXCR was run by TCRdb on the multiplex PCR reads, yielding one entry per CDR3 protein. The profile shows about 110,000 distinct CDR3 sequences, 30% of them singletons. The sample was axillary lymph node tissue. These receptors all stem from a female donor with breast cancer. Some clones in this sample may be carry-over from other donors' samples. The CDR3 runs from the conserved cysteine through the conserved F or W. Each record gives: clone size, V gene, J gene, D gene, CDR3 DNA, CDR3 protein. D genes are given only for firm matches. Expanded clones get a size class; other rows say once, few or many, or leave the size out.

>many|TRBV12-3/TRBV12-4|TRBJ1-2|TRBD1
TGTGCCAGCAGAGGGGACAGGGGGAACTATGGCTACACCTTC
CASRGDRGNYGYTF
>many|TRBV5-4|TRBJ2-3|TRBD2
TGTGCCAGCAGTTCCGGGATTAGCGGGATGAGAGATACGCAGTATTTT
CASSSGISGMRDTQYF
>many|TRBV27|TRBJ2-6|NA
TGTGCCAGCAGTCAGCCACCACCCTCTGGGGCCAACGTCCTGACTTTC
CASSQPPPSGANVLTF
>many|TRBV5-1|TRBJ1-2|NA
TGCGCCAGCAGCTTGGACAAGGATAACTATGGCTACACCTTC
CASSLDKDNYGYTF
>many|TRBV20-1|TRBJ2-3|NA
TGCAGTGCTAGGACCAGTAGGCGGGCAGATACGCAGTATTTT
CSARTSRRADTQYF
>NA|TRBV6-1|TRBJ2-7|TRBD1
TGTGCCAGCAGTGACGGGACAGGGCAGAGGGGCTACGAGCAGTACTTC
CASSDGTGQRGYEQYF
>NA|TRBV19|TRBJ1-3|TRBD1
TGTGCCAGTGGTATGAAGGGGACAGGCTCTGGAAGCACCATATATTTT
CASGMKGTGSGSTIYF
>many|TRBV5-1|TRBJ1-5|NA
TGCGCCAGCAGCTTGGCCTGGAATCAGCCCCAGCATTTT
CASSLAWNQPQHF
>NA|TRBV3-1|TRBJ2-7|TRBD2
TGCGCCCGCAGCCAAACTAGCGGAAACTACGAGCAGTACTTC
CARSQTSGNYEQYF
>NA|TRBV5-6|TRBJ2-7|NA
TGTGCCGGCACCAGGGACCTCAATTCCTACGAGCGGTACTTC
CAGTRDLNSYERYF
>many|TRBV9|TRBJ2-3|NA
TGTGCCAGCAGCGAGGAGGGGGGACTAACCACAGATACGCAGTATTTT
CASSEEGGLTTDTQYF
>NA|TRBV4-1|TRBJ1-5|TRBD1
TGCGCCAGCACCCGGACAGGAAGGGATCATCAGCCCCAGCATTTT
CASTRTGRDHQPQHF
>NA|TRBV28|TRBJ2-4|NA
TGTGCCAGCAGTTTATCGCCCGGGTTCCAAAACATTCAGTACTTC
CASSLSPGFQNIQYF
>many|TRBV10-3|TRBJ1-1|NA
TGTGCCCTAACAAAGGACCGGAACACTGAAGCTTTCTTT
CALTKDRNTEAFF
>NA|TRBV5-8|TRBJ1-5|NA
TGTGCCAGCAAAAATAGGGGGGAACTCCAGCATTTT
CASKNRGELQHF
>many|TRBV6-2/TRBV6-3|TRBJ2-2|NA
TGTGCCAGCAGCCGGATAGCGGACACCGGGGAGCTGTTTTTT
CASSRIADTGELFF